This T cell receptor (beta chain) appears in the sequencing data of a study of shared clonotypes between healthy human individuals. Study overall: Donors consisted of a couple of women and three men between 18 and 49. Notes on the study in general: The study found lower generation probabilities in non-shared clonotypes than in those shared by all four donors.

A roughly 200 ng quantity of DNA, 25,000 to 35,000 T cell genomes, went into the sorted-subset replicate PCRs. Assay: immunoSEQ multiplex PCR; the TCRdb copy retains only in-frame clones and omits some. Of under 2.5 million clones listed, roughly 92% are singletons. This CDR3 has 17 amino acids. With 1 base clipped from V and 6 bases from J, the junction kept 9 bases outside the gene matches. The germline V gene encodes CDR1 SGHAT and CDR2 FQNNGV. On this clone itself: What it binds is unknown.

The clonotype was recovered from a man between 18 and 29 years old in good health. Some clones in this sample may be carry-over from other donors' samples. Sequences were obtained from naive CD4+ T cells from PBMCs. Regarding subset: CD45RA+ positively selected. The gene calls are TRBV11-2 and TRBJ2-1; 10 positions match TRBD2. CDR3 protein: CASSLGYRTSGPNEQFF. CDR3 nucleotides: TGTGCCAGCAGCTTAGGGTACCGGACTAGCGGCCCCAATGAGCAGTTCTTC.